These 29 T cell receptor beta chains share one sample of origin, sequenced in a study of blood T cell repertoires in COVID-19. Sequenced by immunoSEQ multiplex PCR; TCRdb stores in-frame clones only, minus some. The sample includes approximately 160,000 clones, 80% to 85% seen only once; the top ten take less than 3.5%. Input material: peripheral blood. Every receptor here comes from an older woman with acute or convalescent COVID-19.

The rearrangement links TRBV6-5 to TRBJ1-1; the D is unclear. The CDR3 is 13 residues long. The V gene lost 2 bases and the J gene lost 4 bases, with 8 bases spanning the gap. Germline lookup yields CDR1 MNHEY and CDR2 SVGAGI. The CDR3 loop is CASSYARGTEAFF. The DNA of the CDR3 is TGTGCCAGCAGTTACGCCCGGGGCACTGAAGCTTTCTTT.

This sequence joins TRBV6-2 or TRBV6-3 and TRBJ2-5, with 8 positions matching TRBD2. This CDR3 is 17 amino acids long. Germline assignment: CDR1 MNHEY and CDR2 SVGEGT. Germline trimming cut 0 bases from V and 1 base from J; bases unmatched to any gene: 7. The CDR3 spells CASSYSISRGAQETQYF. CDR3 bases: TGTGCCAGCAGTTACTCGATTTCGCGGGGGGCCCAAGAGACCCAGTACTTC.

The gene calls are TRBV7-2 and TRBJ2-3; 11 nucleotides align to TRBD2. The germline V gene encodes CDR1 SGHTA and CDR2 FQGNSA. V dropped 0 bases and J dropped 3; count of bases not matched to a gene: 11. This CDR3 has 19 amino acids. DNA of the CDR3: TGTGCCAGCAGCTTAGCGGGGCTAGCGGGGGGCCACCGTACAGATACGCAGTATTTT. It translates to CASSLAGLAGGHRTDTQYF.

The genes are TRBV27 and TRBJ1-6, with TRBD1 matching over 11 bases. V lost 3 bases and J lost 8; bases outside the gene matches: 9. The CDR3 has 17 residues. The germline gives CDR1 MNHEY, CDR2 SMNVEV (reference sequence). CDR3 sequence: CASSLIKGQGGYSPLHF. CDR3 DNA: TGTGCCAGCAGTTTGATTAAGGGACAGGGGGGGTATTCACCCCTCCACTTT.

The rearrangement joins TRBV7-2 to TRBJ1-2; D is possibly TRBD1 (5 bases). This CDR3 region has 13 residues. Germline CDR1 is SGHTA and CDR2 is FQGNSA. Deletions cut 2 bases from V and 1 base from J, with 5 bases between. The DNA of the CDR3 is TGTGCCAGCAGCTTACAGGGTAACTATGGCTACACCTTC. Amino acids: CASSLQGNYGYTF.

This sequence joins TRBV7-2 and TRBJ1-4, with 8 positions matching TRBD1. CDR3 length: 16 amino acids. Germline trimming cut 5 bases from V and 1 base from J; bases unmatched to any gene: 6. Germline CDR1 reads SGHTA; CDR2 reads FQGNSA. The CDR3 DNA is TGTGCCAGCAGCCCCCGTGGACAGGGAACTAATGAAAAACTGTTTTTT. Residues: CASSPRGQGTNEKLFF.

This clone turned up a few times. The rearrangement uses TRBV4-3 and TRBJ1-2, with 7 bases aligning to TRBD1. The CDR3 spans 15 residues. Germline CDR1 LGHNA, CDR2 YSLEER. V lost 4 bases to trimming and J lost 3 bases; unmatched junction nucleotides: 8. The CDR3 DNA reads as TGCGCCAGCAGCCCGAACTCAGGGGGTTACTATGGCTACACCTTC. It specifies CASSPNSGGYYGYTF.

The genes are TRBV9 and TRBJ1-4, with D uncertain. In germline, CDR1 is SGDLS, CDR2 YYNGEE. The CDR3 consists of 14 residues. V was trimmed by 3 bases and J by 7 bases, leaving 13 bases between them. In DNA form, the CDR3 reads TGTGCCAGCAGCGCCGCATTAGTTAGTGAAAAACTGTTTTTT. Encoded protein: CASSAALVSEKLFF.

This clone has a handful of counts. The genes are TRBV24-1 and TRBJ1-4, with TRBD1 identical over 8 bases. CDR3 length equals 13 residues. Losses at the gene ends were 7 bases for V and 3 bases for J; bases not matched to a gene: 0. The germline gives CDR1 KGHDR, CDR2 SFDVKD. CDR3 in amino acids: CATRGQANEKLFF. In DNA, the CDR3 is TGTGCCACCAGGGGACAGGCTAATGAAAAACTGTTTTTT.

The V gene is TRBV6-1, the J gene TRBJ1-6; D call uncertain. CDR3 length: 14 residues. The V gene lost 10 bases and the J gene lost 9 bases, with 19 bases spanning the gap. The germline CDR1 and CDR2 sequences are MNHNS and SASEGT. The CDR3 nucleotides are TGTGCCATCAGGCAAATACAGAACCGTTCACCCCTCCACTTT. This sequence encodes CAIRQIQNRSPLHF.

The chain combines TRBV5-1 with TRBJ1-2; tentatively, D is TRBD1 (6 bases). This CDR3 is built from 18 residues. The germline CDR1 and CDR2 sequences are SGHRS and YFSETQ. Trimming cost V 0 bases and J 2 bases, with 20 bases left between them. The CDR3 protein is CASSLGTVSGFSNYGYTF. The CDR3 region has the DNA TGCGCCAGCAGCTTGGGGACAGTCTCTGGGTTCAGCAACTATGGCTACACCTTC.

This clone was recorded a few times. The chain uses TRBV7-9 and TRBJ1-2; D is unresolved. CDR3 length equals 15 residues. Germline V lookup: CDR1 SEHNR, CDR2 FQNEAQ (reference sequence). V was pared by 1 base and J by 1 base, with 10 bases between. The CDR3 sequence: CASSLGAEVNYGYTF. The CDR3 DNA reads as TGTGCCAGCAGCTTAGGTGCAGAAGTTAACTATGGCTACACCTTC.

The chain joins TRBV5-1 to TRBJ2-3; D might be TRBD1 (6 bases). V was shortened by 1 base and J by 2 bases, with 8 bases between the two germline ends. This CDR3 region has 14 residues. Germline assignment: CDR1 SGHRS and CDR2 YFSETQ. The DNA for the CDR3 is TGCGCCAGCAGCTTGCGGGACAACACAGATACGCAGTATTTT. Translation: CASSLRDNTDTQYF. The full variable domain, completed using reference TRBV5-1 and TRBJ2-3, is KAGVTQTPRYLIKTRGQQVTLSCSPISGHRSVSWYQQTPGQGLQFLFEYFSETQRNKGNFPGRFSGRQFSNSRSEMNVSTLELGDSALYLCASSLRDNTDTQYFGPGTRLTVL.

The gene calls are TRBV6-5 and TRBJ2-7; the match to TRBD1 covers 8 bases. Germline V gene data show CDR1 as MNHEY and CDR2 as SVGAGI. V trimming: 5 bases; J trimming: 2 bases; junction bases outside the gene matches: 5. The CDR3 loop spans 14 amino acids. The chain's CDR3 is CASSQTGGPYEQYF. CDR3 nucleotide sequence: TGTGCCAGCAGTCAAACAGGGGGGCCCTACGAGCAGTACTTC.

The rearrangement links TRBV5-4 to TRBJ2-5; the match to TRBD1 covers 11 bases. The CDR3 is made up of 16 amino acids. Unmatched junction bases numbered 8, after V lost 4 bases and J lost 3 bases. Germline lookup yields CDR1 SGHNT and CDR2 YYREEE (reference sequence). The CDR3, as DNA: TGTGCCAGCAGCCCAGGTGTGGGACAGGGGGAAGAGACCCAGTACTTC. As protein: CASSPGVGQGEETQYF.

V gene TRBV19 combines with J gene TRBJ1-2; D unresolved. Trimming cost V 6 bases and J 7 bases, with 21 bases left between them. Germline V CDR1 and CDR2: LNHDA, SQIVND (reference sequence). The CDR3 has 15 residues. The CDR3 protein is CASSLTQLIKRGYTF. The CDR3 DNA is TGTGCCAGTAGCCTCACTCAGCTGATAAAGCGTGGCTACACCTTC. Together with reference TRBV19 and TRBJ1-2, the CDR3 gives the full variable domain: DGGITQSPKYLFRKEGQNVTLSCEQNLNHDAMYWYRQDPGQGLRLIYYSQIVNDFQKGDIAEGYSVSREKKESFPLTVTSAQKNPTAFYLCASSLTQLIKRGYTFGSGTRLTVV.

The chain is built from TRBV5-4 and TRBJ1-2; TRBD1 might be the D (6 bases). The CDR3 is 18 residues long. Germline V lookup: CDR1 SGHNT, CDR2 YYREEE (reference sequence). Between the trimmed V and J ends, which lost 0 bases and 7 bases, there was a span of 25 bases. CDR3 DNA sequence: TGTGCCAGCAGCTTGGCCTCGGACAGAGGGATTAGGTTGGTTGGCTACACCTTC. The encoded protein is CASSLASDRGIRLVGYTF.

This clone showed up just a few times. CDR3 nucleotide sequence: TGTGCCAGTAGTCCCGGACTCGCAGGGGGTGAGCAGTTCTTC. Its protein product is CASSPGLAGGEQFF. The chain is built from TRBV19 and TRBJ2-1; 7 nucleotides align to TRBD1. Per the germline V gene, CDR1 is LNHDA and CDR2 is SQIVND (reference sequence). J was trimmed by 9 bases and V by 5 bases; bases with no gene match: 10. The CDR3 runs 14 residues.

This clone appeared a few times. The chain links TRBV25-1 to TRBJ2-2; 8 positions agree with TRBD1. V was clipped by 6 bases and J by 4 bases; unmatched bases: 16. Germline V gene sequence: CDR1 MGHDK, CDR2 SYGVNS. CDR3 length: 18 residues. In nucleotides, the CDR3 is TGTGCCAGCAGGCAGGATAGACCAGGGGGCGCGGGCACCGGGGAGCTGTTTTTT. Encoded protein: CASRQDRPGGAGTGELFF.

This chain joins TRBV12-3 or TRBV12-4 and TRBJ1-1; D may be TRBD1 (6 bases). Trimming stripped 8 bases from V and 1 base from J, with 11 bases between. The CDR3 has 13 residues. The CDR3 nucleotides are TGTGCCAGCTCGGGGACAAAGAACACTGAAGCTTTCTTT. This encodes CASSGTKNTEAFF.

This chain uses TRBV14 with TRBJ1-1; possible D gene TRBD1, 5 bases. Between the trimmed V and J ends, which lost 0 bases and 0 bases, there was a span of 8 bases. This CDR3 is 15 amino acids long. CDR1 and CDR2 from the germline V gene are SGHDN and FVKESK. The CDR3 DNA sequence: TGTGCCAGCAGCCAAGATAGGGGAATGAACACTGAAGCTTTCTTT. This translates into CASSQDRGMNTEAFF.

In nucleotides, the CDR3 is TGTGCCAGCAGCCTACCCGTAGGACTAGCGGGGGAAGAGACCCAGTACTTC. It yields the protein CASSLPVGLAGEETQYF. The rearrangement joins TRBV3-1 (or the pseudogene TRBV3-2) to TRBJ2-5, with TRBD2 matching over 13 bases. The CDR3 length is 17 residues. Losses at the gene ends were 4 bases for V and 3 bases for J; bases not matched to a gene: 8. From germline, CDR1 is LGHDT and CDR2 YNNKEL (reference sequence).

V gene TRBV29-1 combines with J gene TRBJ2-3; TRBD1 matches at 7 bases. There are 13 residues in the CDR3. The germline V gene has CDR1 SQVTM and CDR2 ANQGSEA. The junction had 0 bases not matched to a gene; V was cut back by 2 bases and J by 1 base. In nucleotides, the CDR3 is TGCAGCGTTGAAACAGGGGGCACAGATACGCAGTATTTT. This gives the protein CSVETGGTDTQYF.

There are a few counts of this clone. The V and J genes are TRBV19 and TRBJ1-1; 9 bases are shared with TRBD1. Germline assignment: CDR1 LNHDA and CDR2 SQIVND (reference sequence). This CDR3 is 14 amino acids long. J gave up 6 bases and V 6 bases, and 8 bases lay outside the gene matches. CDR3 sequence: CASSAHRGPAEAFF. The CDR3 DNA sequence: TGTGCCAGTAGCGCACACAGGGGGCCGGCTGAAGCTTTCTTT.

V gene TRBV7-8 combines with J gene TRBJ2-1; a weak D match, TRBD2 (7 bases). This CDR3 contains 13 residues. CDR1 is SGHVS, CDR2 FQNEAQ, per germline. The CDR3 reads CATTGGAYNEQFF. The CDR3 nucleotides read TGTGCGACAACTGGGGGGGCTTACAATGAGCAGTTCTTC. Using reference TRBV7-8 and TRBJ2-1 for the parts outside the CDR3, the full variable domain is GAGVSQSPRYKVAKRGQDVALRCDPISGHVSLFWYQQALGQGPEFLTYFQNEAQLDKSGLPSDRFFAERPEGSVSTLKIQRTQQEDSAVYLCATTGGAYNEQFFGPGTRLTVL.

The chain combines TRBV27 with TRBJ1-2; perhaps TRBD1 as D (6 bases). The CDR3 loop spans 13 amino acids. The V and J ends lost 4 bases and 10 bases respectively, with 16 bases between them. The V gene's germline CDR1 is MNHEY and CDR2 SMNVEV (reference sequence). This CDR3 reads CASSSTPGQVYTF. CDR3 in DNA: TGTGCCAGCAGTTCGACTCCGGGACAAGTCTACACCTTC.

The chain recombines TRBV5-7 with TRBJ1-4; D remains ambiguous. TRBV5-7 is annotated as an ORF whose role is uncertain. Trimming left V 5 bases short and J 4 bases short, with 15 bases between. The CDR3 consists of 15 residues. The CDR3 loop reads CASSIYRRYNEKLFF. The DNA of the CDR3 is TGTGCCAGCAGTATTTACAGACGGTATAATGAAAAACTGTTTTTT.

The V call is TRBV2, the J call TRBJ2-6; TRBD1 agrees at 9 bases. The CDR3 is 17 amino acids. Trimming took 5 bases from V and 0 from J; bases not matched to a gene: 5. Germline CDR1 SNHLY, CDR2 FYNNEI. CDR3 nucleotides: TGTGCCAGCAGTCGGACAGGGGATTTCTCTGGGGCCAACGTCCTGACTTTC. Translation gives CASSRTGDFSGANVLTF.

Turning to this clone: An end of the junction does not agree with germline; a read error may underlie this. This rearrangement joins TRBV7-7 to TRBJ2-5; TRBD1 agrees at 8 bases. Germline V CDR1 and CDR2: SSHAT, FNYEAQ (reference sequence). The CDR3 has 15 residues. The CDR3 loop is CASSLGDRTQETQYF. Here the CDR3 DNA reads TGTGCTAGCAGCTTAGGGGACAGGACACAAGAGACCCAGTACTTC.